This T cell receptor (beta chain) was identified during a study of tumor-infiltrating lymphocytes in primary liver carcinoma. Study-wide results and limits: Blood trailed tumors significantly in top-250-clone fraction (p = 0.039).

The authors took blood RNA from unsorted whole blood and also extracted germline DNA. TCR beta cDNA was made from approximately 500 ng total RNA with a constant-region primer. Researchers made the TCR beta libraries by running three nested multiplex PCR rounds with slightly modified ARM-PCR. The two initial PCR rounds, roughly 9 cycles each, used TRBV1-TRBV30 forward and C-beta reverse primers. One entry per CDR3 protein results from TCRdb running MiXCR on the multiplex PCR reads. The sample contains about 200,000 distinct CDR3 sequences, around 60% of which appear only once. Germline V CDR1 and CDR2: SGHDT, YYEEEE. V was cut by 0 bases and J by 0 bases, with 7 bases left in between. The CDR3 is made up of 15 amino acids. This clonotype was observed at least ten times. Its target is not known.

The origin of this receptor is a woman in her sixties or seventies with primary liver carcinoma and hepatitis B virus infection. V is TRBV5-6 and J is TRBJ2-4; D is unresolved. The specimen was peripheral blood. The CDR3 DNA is TGTGCCAGCAGCTTGGAAGCTCTAGCCAAAAACATTCAGTACTTC. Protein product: CASSLEALAKNIQYF.